This passage covers 12 T cell receptor beta chains from one sample sequenced in a study of blood T cell repertoires in COVID-19. The method was immunoSEQ multiplex PCR; TCRdb's version includes in-frame clones alone and lacks a portion of them. The sample carries fewer than 200,000 clones, around four fifths recorded once. Sample: PBMCs or T cells enriched from blood (not recorded which). The receptors stem from a woman aged 45-65 years in a cohort exposed to, infected with or recovered from COVID-19 (not recorded which).

The rearrangement links TRBV19 to TRBJ2-1; 9 bases agree with TRBD2. Trimming took 0 bases from V and 9 from J; bases not matched to a gene: 15. The germline gives CDR1 LNHDA, CDR2 SQIVND (reference sequence). CDR3 length: 18 residues. CDR3 residues: CASSIDLKVAGGLSEQFF. In DNA, the CDR3 is TGTGCCAGTAGTATAGATTTAAAAGTGGCGGGAGGGCTTAGTGAGCAGTTCTTC.

The sample holds one count of this clone. The chain is built from TRBV3-1 (or the pseudogene TRBV3-2) and TRBJ2-1; tentative D call: TRBD2 (5 bases). This CDR3 region has 12 residues. V gave up 2 bases and J gave up 7 bases, with 6 bases separating them. Germline CDR1 LGHDT, CDR2 YNNKEL (reference sequence). This CDR3 reads CASSQWENEQFF. In nucleotides, the CDR3 is TGTGCCAGCAGCCAATGGGAGAATGAGCAGTTCTTC.

This clone was seen ten or more times. The chain joins TRBV10-3 to TRBJ2-1; D remains unclear. CDR1 and CDR2 from the germline V gene are ENHRY and SYGVKD. The CDR3 extends over 13 amino acids. The germline V and J ends were trimmed by 5 bases and 8 bases, with 13 bases remaining between them. As DNA, the CDR3 is TGTGCCATCAGTAGTGGAGCGCTGGATGAGCAGTTCTTC. It translates to CAISSGALDEQFF.

The chain couples TRBV19 to TRBJ2-1; TRBD2 matches at 9 bases. CDR1 and CDR2 from the germline V gene are LNHDA and SQIVND (reference sequence). This CDR3 region has 17 residues. Trimming cost V 0 bases and J 7 bases; bases outside gene matches: 10. The CDR3 reads CASSIDLAGGVQNEQFF. In DNA, the CDR3 is TGTGCCAGTAGTATAGATCTGGCGGGAGGGGTACAGAATGAGCAGTTCTTC.

V gene TRBV4-1 combines with J gene TRBJ2-1, with a tentative D call TRBD2 (5 bases). The CDR3 totals 17 residues. CDR1 and CDR2 (germline): MGHRA, YSYEKL. V lost 1 base to trimming and J lost 0 bases, with 13 bases between them. This chain's CDR3 is CASSQGVGVSSYNEQFF. DNA for the CDR3: TGCGCCAGCAGCCAAGGGGTCGGGGTAAGCTCCTACAATGAGCAGTTCTTC.

V and J are TRBV10-3 and TRBJ1-2; D gene uncertain. Between the trimmed V and J ends, which lost 0 bases and 4 bases, there was a span of 15 bases. CDR3 size: 16 residues. The germline V gene has CDR1 ENHRY and CDR2 SYGVKD. The DNA for the CDR3 is TGTGCCATCAGTGAGTCAATGAGGGAAACTCCCTATGGCTACACCTTC. This sequence encodes CAISESMRETPYGYTF.

This clone occurred once. This chain joins TRBV2 and TRBJ2-2, with D possibly TRBD2 on 5 matching bases. CDR1 is SNHLY, CDR2 FYNNEI, per germline. V dropped 4 bases and J dropped 6 bases, with 12 bases sitting between them. This CDR3 is built from 14 residues. This CDR3 is CASSVGDGAGELFF. For the CDR3, the DNA is TGTGCCAGCAGTGTGGGAGACGGGGCCGGGGAGCTGTTTTTT. Full variable domain (remainder filled in from reference TRBV2 and TRBJ2-2): EPEVTQTPSHQVTQMGQEVILRCVPISNHLYFYWYRQILGQKVEFLVSFYNNEISEKSEIFDDQFSVERPDGSNFTLKIRSTKLEDSAMYFCASSVGDGAGELFFGEGSRLTVL.

The chain recombines TRBV4-2 with TRBJ2-1, with 12 bases lining up with TRBD1. The V and J ends lost 0 bases and 8 bases, in that order; junction bases with no gene match: 17. CDR1 and CDR2 from the germline V gene are LGHNA and YNFKEQ. The CDR3 extends over 20 amino acids. CDR3 protein: CASSQDWVSGTGGRWYEQFF. Here the CDR3 DNA reads TGTGCCAGCAGCCAAGATTGGGTTTCTGGGACAGGGGGCCGCTGGTATGAGCAGTTCTTC.

This clone showed up just once. The genes are TRBV30 and TRBJ2-3; 9 bases line up with TRBD1. V was clipped by 0 bases and J by 6 bases; unmatched bases: 7. Germline V gives CDR1 GTSNPN, CDR2 SVGIG (reference sequence). The CDR3 consists of 15 residues. In DNA, the CDR3 is TGTGCCTGGAGTGTACTGGGACAGGGAAAGGATACGCAGTATTTT. It encodes CAWSVLGQGKDTQYF. Variable domain in full (rest from reference TRBV30 and TRBJ2-3): SQTIHQWPATLVQPVGSPLSLECTVEGTSNPNLYWYRQAAGRGLQLLFYSVGIGQISSEVPQNLSASRPQDRQFILSSKKLLLSDSGFYLCAWSVLGQGKDTQYFGPGTRLTVL.

The V call is TRBV5-1, the J call TRBJ2-1; tentatively, D is TRBD2 (5 bases). CDR1 and CDR2 from the germline V gene are SGHRS and YFSETQ. The V end lost 4 bases, the J end lost 6 bases, and 14 bases lay between the germline ends. CDR3 length: 14 amino acids. The chain's CDR3 is CASSPNPSRNEQFF. In DNA form, the CDR3 reads TGCGCCAGCAGCCCGAACCCTAGCCGCAATGAGCAGTTCTTC.

The V and J genes are TRBV29-1 and TRBJ2-4; D unresolved. Trimming left V 3 bases short and J 1 base short, with 13 bases between. The CDR3 has 15 amino acids. Per the germline V gene, CDR1 is SQVTM and CDR2 is ANQGSEA. Here the CDR3 reads CSVDQTPRAKNIQYF. The CDR3 region has the DNA TGCAGCGTTGACCAGACTCCGCGGGCCAAAAACATTCAGTACTTC. Based on the CDR3 plus reference TRBV29-1 and TRBJ2-4, the full variable domain is SAVISQKPSRDICQRGTSLTIQCQVDSQVTMMFWYRQQPGQSLTLIATANQGSEATYESGFVIDKFPISRPNLTFSTLTVSNMSPEDSSIYLCSVDQTPRAKNIQYFGAGTRLSVL.

There are a few counts of this clone. The V call is TRBV2, the J call TRBJ1-2, with D possibly being TRBD1 (5 bases). CDR1 is SNHLY, CDR2 FYNNEI, per germline. The V gene lost 5 bases and the J gene lost 2 bases, with 12 bases spanning the gap. The CDR3 length is 14 residues. CDR3 region: CASSTGRLNYGYTF. The CDR3 nucleotides are TGTGCCAGCAGTACAGGCCGCCTCAACTATGGCTACACCTTC. Together with reference TRBV2 and TRBJ1-2, the CDR3 gives the full variable domain: EPEVTQTPSHQVTQMGQEVILRCVPISNHLYFYWYRQILGQKVEFLVSFYNNEISEKSEIFDDQFSVERPDGSNFTLKIRSTKLEDSAMYFCASSTGRLNYGYTFGSGTRLTVV.